The clone carrying this T cell receptor (beta chain) was seen many times. The antigen is undetermined. As for time point: longitudinal time-point 1 (baseline). It was from 2 million PBMCs stored at -80 C that the unsorted libraries were obtained. The data are from a study of neurological immune-mediated disorders. Study results and caveats: HTLV-1-associated myelopathy had the most TCR clonal expansion, whereas multiple sclerosis had the least (lower than in healthy controls). Sharing of CDR3 amino acid sequences among expanded clones across subjects was absent, suggesting private repertoires in all groups.

Synthesis of cDNA used 5'RACE (with 10-nucleotide random UMIs). MiXCR was run by TCRdb on the 5' RACE reads, yielding one entry per CDR3 protein. The sample contains 60,000 to 90,000 distinct CDR3 sequences, roughly 10% of which appear only once. Trimming stripped 6 bases from V and 5 bases from J, with 8 bases between. The CDR3 consists of 11 residues. Germline assignment: CDR1 MNHEY and CDR2 SMNVEV (reference sequence). The rearrangement uses TRBV27 and TRBJ2-7, with D tentatively TRBD1 (5 bases). This clonotype was sampled from a young man in good health. The sample consisted of PBMCs. In DNA, the CDR3 is TGTGCCAGCAGCTCAGGGAACGAGCAGTACTTC. Its translation: CASSSGNEQYF.